This record concerns one T cell receptor beta chain sequence. Its antigen is unknown. The study profiled TCR beta VDJ and CDR3 using genomic DNA as template. In TCRdb, the reads were re-called with MiXCR into one record per CDR3 protein. The table shows around 200,000 distinct CDR3 sequences, with under 65% occurring only once. These data belong to a study of CD8+CD57+ T cells in acquired aplastic anemia. Turning to the study itself: The study obtained an average of around 3.4 ug of DNA from sorted CD4+ and CD8+ cells. There were 10 million or so reads, on average, for CD4+ cells from healthy donors.

Germline values: CDR1 LNHDA, CDR2 SQIVND (reference sequence). The CDR3 consists of 15 residues. The ends were cut back, 10 bases at V and 7 bases at J, with 25 bases in the middle. Study-wide results and limits: Overlap between patients and controls comprised almost 30 CD8+ CDR3 sequences. Patients showed no significant difference from controls in CD8+ Simpson's diversity.

The sequencing input was sorted CD4+, CD8+, or CD8+CD57+ T cells (not recorded which) from PBMCs. V is TRBV19 and J is TRBJ1-1; a possible D gene is TRBD1 (6 bases). The clonotype originates from a human donor in good health. The CDR3 here is CAISESGGLYNEAFF. As DNA, the CDR3 is TGTGCCATCAGTGAATCGGGGGGCCTCTACAATGAAGCTTTCTTT.